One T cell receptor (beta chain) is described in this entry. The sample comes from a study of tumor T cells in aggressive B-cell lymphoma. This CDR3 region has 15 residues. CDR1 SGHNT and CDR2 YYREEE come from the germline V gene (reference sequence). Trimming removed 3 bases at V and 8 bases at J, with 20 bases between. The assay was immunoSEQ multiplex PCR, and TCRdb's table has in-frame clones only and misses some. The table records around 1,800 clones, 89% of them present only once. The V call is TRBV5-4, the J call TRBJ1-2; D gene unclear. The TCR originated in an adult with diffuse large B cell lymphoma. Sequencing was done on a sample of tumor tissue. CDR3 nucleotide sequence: TGTGCCAGCAGCTCCCTTAGTGGACTCCGTCCCGGCTACACCTTC. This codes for CASSSLSGLRPGYTF.